This T cell receptor beta chain was obtained from a study of preoperative IRX-2 immunotherapy in early breast cancer. Measured with immunoSEQ multiplex PCR; TCRdb has only the in-frame clones, and not every one. The sample includes some 13,000 clones, under 95% of them seen just once. Sample treatment: preoperative locoregional IRX-2 cytokine immunotherapy. Samples came from a phase Ib trial of preoperative locoregional IRX-2 cytokine immunotherapy. The V end lost 4 bases, the J end lost 4 bases, and 6 bases lay between the germline ends. Germline lookup yields CDR1 SGHDT and CDR2 YYEEEE. This CDR3 region has 11 residues.

The sample was acquired from a patient treated with IRX-2 immunotherapy. This chain connects TRBV5-6 to TRBJ2-7; D unclear. This TCR was sampled from a human donor with breast cancer. For the CDR3, the DNA is TGTGCCAGCAGCAACCAGTACGAGCAGTACTTC. Its translation: CASSNQYEQYF.